What follows are 25 T cell receptor beta chains derived from one specimen sequenced in a study of blood T cell repertoires in COVID-19. Sequenced by immunoSEQ multiplex PCR; TCRdb stores in-frame clones only, minus some. The profile shows more than 130,000 clones, 88% of them singletons. The source material was peripheral blood. The receptor set was obtained from a man between 50 and 59 years old with active or convalescent COVID-19.

V and J are TRBV18 and TRBJ2-3; possible D gene TRBD2, 6 bases. Trimming took off 4 bases at V and 0 bases at J, with 14 bases between the two ends. Germline V gene lookup returns CDR1 KGHSH and CDR2 LQKENI. The CDR3 length is 16 residues. The CDR3 sequence: CASSQIPGLSTDTQYF. The CDR3 DNA sequence: TGTGCCAGCTCACAAATACCGGGACTCAGCACAGATACGCAGTATTTT.

The chain links TRBV12-3 or TRBV12-4 to TRBJ1-5; TRBD1 might be the D (5 bases). There are 13 residues in the CDR3. The V end lost 3 bases, the J end lost 7 bases, and 10 bases lay between the germline ends. CDR3 in DNA: TGTGCCAGCAGTTTCAGGGAAGGCCAGCCCCAGCATTTT. Amino acids: CASSFREGQPQHF.

V and J are TRBV7-2 and TRBJ2-3, with D possibly being TRBD2 (6 bases). Per germline, CDR1 SGHTA and CDR2 FQGNSA. Trimming stripped 1 base from V and 0 bases from J, with 11 bases between. The CDR3 extends over 16 amino acids. CDR3 in DNA: TGTGCCAGCAGCTTAGTGTTGGCGGGGAGCACAGATACGCAGTATTTT. Translation gives CASSLVLAGSTDTQYF.

V is TRBV9 and J is TRBJ2-7; D possibly corresponds to TRBD2 (6 bases). The CDR3 covers 16 residues. The germline V gene has CDR1 SGDLS and CDR2 YYNGEE. V dropped 0 bases and J dropped 2 bases, with 15 bases sitting between them. The CDR3 nucleotides are TGTGCCAGCAGCGTAGATCCGGGACTGGGCCCCTACGAGCAGTACTTC. It yields the protein CASSVDPGLGPYEQYF.

The chain uses TRBV19 and TRBJ1-6; D is unclear. V gave up 5 bases and J gave up 2 bases, with 13 bases separating them. Germline CDR1 LNHDA, CDR2 SQIVND (reference sequence). The CDR3 spans 16 residues. The CDR3 sequence is CASSSGQLTYNSPLHF. In nucleotides, the CDR3 is TGTGCCAGTAGTTCGGGTCAACTCACCTATAATTCACCCCTCCACTTT.

The chain carries TRBV7-8 and TRBJ2-2; tentative D call: TRBD1 (6 bases). CDR1 SGHVS and CDR2 FQNEAQ come from the germline V gene. CDR3 length: 15 amino acids. With 1 base removed from V and 3 bases from J, the gap between germline ends came to 9 bases. The CDR3 loop reads CASSLVGADTGELFF. CDR3 nucleotide sequence: TGTGCCAGCAGCTTAGTGGGGGCCGACACCGGGGAGCTGTTTTTT.

This chain uses TRBV5-8 with TRBJ1-1, with a weak D call TRBD1 (6 bases). Trimming took off 4 bases at V and 0 bases at J, with 19 bases between the two ends. CDR3 length: 17 amino acids. Germline V lookup: CDR1 SGHTS, CDR2 YDEGEE. The CDR3 DNA reads TGTGCCAGCAGCCCGACCAGGACAGCGGGGTTGAACACTGAAGCTTTCTTT. This encodes CASSPTRTAGLNTEAFF.

J is TRBJ2-1 and V is TRBV29-1, with D possibly being TRBD2 (5 bases). V shed 3 bases and J shed 15 bases, with 15 bases lying between them. The CDR3 length is 11 residues. Germline CDR1 is SQVTM and CDR2 is ANQGSEA. The CDR3 region has the DNA TGCAGCGTTGACGAGGGAACCCTAGGGTTCTTC. This sequence encodes CSVDEGTLGFF.

This sequence joins TRBV7-2 and TRBJ1-2; 9 bases align to TRBD1. CDR1 SGHTA and CDR2 FQGNSA come from the germline V gene. The junction had 5 bases not matched to a gene; V was cut back by 1 base and J by 2 bases. This CDR3 contains 16 residues. CDR3 bases: TGTGCCAGCAGCTTAGGGGGACAGGGATCCAACTATGGCTACACCTTC. Its translation: CASSLGGQGSNYGYTF.

The sample holds one count of this clone. The J gene is TRBJ1-1, the V gene TRBV14; a weak D match, TRBD1 (6 bases). Between the trimmed V and J ends, which lost 5 bases and 5 bases, there was a span of 12 bases. This CDR3 is built from 13 residues. Germline V CDR1 and CDR2: SGHDN, FVKESK. The CDR3 DNA reads TGTGCCAGCAGCATGCTTCAGGGGACTGAAGCTTTCTTT. It encodes CASSMLQGTEAFF.

The rearrangement uses TRBV6-2 or TRBV6-3 and TRBJ2-1, with a tentative D call TRBD2 (6 bases). Germline V lookup: CDR1 MNHEY, CDR2 SVGEGT. V lost 5 bases and J 4 bases, leaving 15 bases between the germline ends. The CDR3 is made up of 15 amino acids. The CDR3 loop is CASSDRRGRYNEQFF. CDR3 sequence (DNA): TGTGCCAGCAGTGACCGGCGGGGCCGGTACAATGAGCAGTTCTTC.

This CDR3 is CASSTQGQETQYF. The CDR3 bases are TGCGCCAGCAGCACACAGGGTCAAGAGACCCAGTACTTC. The chain recombines TRBV5-1 with TRBJ2-5, with D possibly being TRBD1 (6 bases). The length of the CDR3 is 13 residues. V shed 4 bases and J shed 2 bases, with 9 bases lying between them. Germline CDR1 is SGHRS and CDR2 is YFSETQ.

The chain couples TRBV28 to TRBJ2-7; TRBD1 matches 7 bases. J gave up 4 bases and V 3 bases, and 6 bases lay outside the gene matches. The CDR3 extends over 14 amino acids. Looked up from germline, CDR1 is MDHEN and CDR2 is SYDVKM. The CDR3 DNA sequence: TGTGCCAGCAGTTTCCCGGGACAGACTTACGAGCAGTACTTC. The encoded protein is CASSFPGQTYEQYF.

The chain combines TRBV12-5 with TRBJ1-4; 8 positions match TRBD1. This CDR3 is 15 amino acids long. Germline assignment: CDR1 LGHNT and CDR2 FRNRAP. Trimming took 1 base from V and 2 from J; bases not matched to a gene: 0. The chain's CDR3 is CASGLGQGTNEKLFF. CDR3 coding DNA: TGTGCTAGTGGTTTGGGACAGGGGACTAATGAAAAACTGTTTTTT.

This clone occurred once. CDR3 region: CSVEEYTAVRGEQYF. The CDR3 DNA reads as TGCAGCGTTGAAGAGTATACAGCAGTCCGGGGCGAGCAGTACTTC. The chain uses TRBV29-1 and TRBJ2-7, with D perhaps matching TRBD2 (5 bases). CDR3 length: 15 residues. V shed 0 bases and J shed 6 bases, with 18 bases lying between them. The germline V gene encodes CDR1 SQVTM and CDR2 ANQGSEA.

The rearrangement joins TRBV4-3 to TRBJ2-7; 10 bases are a match to TRBD1. The V and J ends lost 4 bases and 1 base, in that order; junction bases with no gene match: 4. Germline loops: CDR1 LGHNA, CDR2 YSLEER. This CDR3 has 15 residues. In DNA, the CDR3 is TGCGCCAGCAGCCCAACGGGACAGGGGTCCTACGAGCAGTACTTC. Amino acids: CASSPTGQGSYEQYF.

The rearrangement joins TRBV14 to TRBJ2-1; TRBD2 agrees at 7 bases. The CDR3 contains 15 residues. CDR1 and CDR2 (germline): SGHDN, FVKESK. J gave up 4 bases and V 4 bases, and 7 bases lay outside the gene matches. CDR3 coding DNA: TGTGCCAGCAGCCGAGAACTAGCGTATTACAATGAGCAGTTCTTC. This encodes CASSRELAYYNEQFF.

V is TRBV6-6 and J is TRBJ2-7; no clear D gene. Germline CDR1 reads MNHNY; CDR2 reads SVGAGI (reference sequence). V gave up 0 bases and J gave up 7 bases, with 7 bases separating them. The CDR3 spans 12 residues. CDR3 loop: CASSYSTGEQYF. In DNA form, the CDR3 reads TGTGCCAGCAGTTACTCGACCGGGGAGCAGTACTTC.

This clone was counted only a few times. The gene calls are TRBV28 and TRBJ2-7; 11 bases fit TRBD1. V trimming: 5 bases; J trimming: 0 bases; junction bases outside the gene matches: 3. The CDR3 length is 15 residues. In germline, CDR1 is MDHEN, CDR2 SYDVKM. In nucleotides, the CDR3 is TGTGCCAGCAGTCTGGGACAGGGGGTCTCCTACGAGCAGTACTTC. Translated, it gives CASSLGQGVSYEQYF.

The gene calls are TRBV27 and TRBJ1-6; 7 bases align to TRBD1. The germline CDR1 and CDR2 sequences are MNHEY and SMNVEV (reference sequence). Trimming took 2 bases from V and 9 from J; bases not matched to a gene: 7. The CDR3 consists of 15 residues. The CDR3 nucleotides read TGTGCCAGCAGTTTAACCGTTACAGGGGCTTCACCCCTCCACTTT. It translates to CASSLTVTGASPLHF.

The CDR3 sequence: CASSKQGANYGYTF. The CDR3 bases are TGTGCCAGCAGCAAACAGGGCGCGAACTATGGCTACACCTTC. The V call is TRBV5-4, the J call TRBJ1-2; maybe TRBD1 (6 bases). With 4 bases removed from V and 2 bases from J, the gap between germline ends came to 12 bases. The CDR3 has 14 residues. The germline V gene encodes CDR1 SGHNT and CDR2 YYREEE (reference sequence).

The chain recombines TRBV5-1 with TRBJ1-3, with D maybe TRBD1 (5 bases). The CDR3 contains 16 residues. Germline lookup yields CDR1 SGHRS and CDR2 YFSETQ. The germline V and J ends were trimmed by 4 bases and 0 bases, with 14 bases remaining between them. CDR3 protein: CASSPRGGNSGNTIYF. Written as DNA, the CDR3 is TGCGCCAGCAGCCCCCGGGGGGGAAACTCTGGAAACACCATATATTTT.

This clone was found a few times. The chain has TRBV12-3 or TRBV12-4 and TRBJ1-4; 8 nucleotides align to TRBD1. The V gene end was trimmed by 2 bases and the J gene end by 11 bases; junction bases not matched to a gene: 4. The CDR3 is 13 amino acids. The DNA for the CDR3 is TGTGCCAGCAGTTTAATGGACAGGGAGAAACTGTTTTTT. Amino acid sequence: CASSLMDREKLFF.

This sequence joins TRBV7-9 and TRBJ2-7; 9 bases fit TRBD1. This CDR3 has 14 amino acids. From germline, CDR1 is SEHNR and CDR2 FQNEAQ (reference sequence). V lost 7 bases to trimming and J lost 5 bases; unmatched junction nucleotides: 9. The CDR3 loop reads CASISGTGFDEQYF. The CDR3 bases are TGTGCCAGCATCTCCGGGACAGGGTTCGACGAGCAGTACTTC. Looking up the rest from reference TRBV7-9 and TRBJ2-7 gives the full variable domain: DTGVSQNPRHKITKRGQNVTFRCDPISEHNRLYWYRQTLGQGPEFLTYFQNEAQLEKSRLLSDRFSAERPKGSFSTLEIQRTEQGDSAMYLCASISGTGFDEQYFGPGTRLTVT.

The chain has TRBV4-2 and TRBJ2-1; a possible D gene is TRBD1 (6 bases). The CDR3 consists of 15 residues. Germline V gives CDR1 LGHNA, CDR2 YNFKEQ. V was pared by 4 bases and J by 3 bases, with 13 bases between. The CDR3 bases are TGTGCCAGCAGCCCCACCCAGGGGCTCTACAATGAGCAGTTCTTC. Translation gives CASSPTQGLYNEQFF.